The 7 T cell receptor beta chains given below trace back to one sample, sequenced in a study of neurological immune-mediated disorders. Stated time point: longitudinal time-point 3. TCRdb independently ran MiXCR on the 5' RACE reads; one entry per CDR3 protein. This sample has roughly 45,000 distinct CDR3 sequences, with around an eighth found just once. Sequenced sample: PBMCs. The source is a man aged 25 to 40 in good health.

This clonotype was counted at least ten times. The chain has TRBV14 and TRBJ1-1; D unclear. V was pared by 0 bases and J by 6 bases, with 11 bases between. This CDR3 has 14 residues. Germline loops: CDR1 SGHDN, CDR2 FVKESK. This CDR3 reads CASSQEIWGAEAFF. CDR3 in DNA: TGTGCCAGCAGCCAAGAGATATGGGGAGCTGAAGCTTTCTTT.

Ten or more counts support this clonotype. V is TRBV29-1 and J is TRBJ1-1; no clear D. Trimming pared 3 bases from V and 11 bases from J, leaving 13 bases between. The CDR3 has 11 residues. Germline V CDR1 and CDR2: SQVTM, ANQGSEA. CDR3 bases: TGCAGCGTTGATTTTATTGGTGGGGCTTTCTTT. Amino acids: CSVDFIGGAFF.

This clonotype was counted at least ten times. CDR3 residues: CASSHGFGTGELFF. The CDR3 nucleotides read TGTGCCAGCAGCCACGGGTTTGGCACCGGGGAGCTGTTTTTT. J is TRBJ2-2 and V is TRBV28; D is unclear. The germline V and J ends were trimmed by 6 bases and 4 bases, with 12 bases remaining between them. The germline V gene has CDR1 MDHEN and CDR2 SYDVKM. The CDR3 extends over 14 amino acids.

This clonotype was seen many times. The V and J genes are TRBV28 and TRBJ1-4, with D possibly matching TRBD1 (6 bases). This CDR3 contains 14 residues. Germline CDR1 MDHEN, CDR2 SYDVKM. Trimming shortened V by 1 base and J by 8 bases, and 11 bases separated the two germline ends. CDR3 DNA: TGTGCCAGCAGTTTATTCAGGGGTAACGAAAAACTGTTTTTT. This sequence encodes CASSLFRGNEKLFF.

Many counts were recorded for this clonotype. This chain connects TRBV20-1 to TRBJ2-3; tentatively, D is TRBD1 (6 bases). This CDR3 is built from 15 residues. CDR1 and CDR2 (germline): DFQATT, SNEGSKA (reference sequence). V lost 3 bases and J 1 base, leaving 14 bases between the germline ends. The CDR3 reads CSASPGTTGTDTQYF. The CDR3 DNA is TGCAGTGCTAGTCCTGGGACAACCGGCACAGATACGCAGTATTTT.

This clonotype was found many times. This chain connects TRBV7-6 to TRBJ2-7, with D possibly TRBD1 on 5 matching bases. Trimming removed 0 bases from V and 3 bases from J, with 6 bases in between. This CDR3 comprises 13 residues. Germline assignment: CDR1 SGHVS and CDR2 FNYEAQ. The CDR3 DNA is TGTGCCAGCAGCTTAGCACAGGACTACGAGCAGTACTTC. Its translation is CASSLAQDYEQYF.

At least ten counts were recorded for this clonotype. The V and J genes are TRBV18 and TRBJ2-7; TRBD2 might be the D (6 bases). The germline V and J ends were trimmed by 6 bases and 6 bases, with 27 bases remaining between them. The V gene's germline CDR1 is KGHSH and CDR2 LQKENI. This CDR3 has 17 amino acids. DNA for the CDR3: TGTGCCAGCTCGAAGGACATTCCCGGGACTCCGAATGTCGAGCAGTACTTC. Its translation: CASSKDIPGTPNVEQYF.